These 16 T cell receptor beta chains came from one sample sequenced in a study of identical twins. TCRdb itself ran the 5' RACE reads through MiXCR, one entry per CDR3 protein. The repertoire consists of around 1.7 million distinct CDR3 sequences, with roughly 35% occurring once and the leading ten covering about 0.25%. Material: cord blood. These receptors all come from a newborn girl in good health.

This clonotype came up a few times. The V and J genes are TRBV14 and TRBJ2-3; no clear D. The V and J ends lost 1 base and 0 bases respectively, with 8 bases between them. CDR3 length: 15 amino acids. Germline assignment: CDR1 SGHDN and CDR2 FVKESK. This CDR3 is CASSQARASTDTQYF. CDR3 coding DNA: TGTGCCAGCAGCCAAGCCCGGGCAAGCACAGATACGCAGTATTTT.

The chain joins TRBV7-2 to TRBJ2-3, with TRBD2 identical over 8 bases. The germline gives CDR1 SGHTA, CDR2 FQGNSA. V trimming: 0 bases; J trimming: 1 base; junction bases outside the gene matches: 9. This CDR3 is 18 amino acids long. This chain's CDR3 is CASSLAYRGGRRTDTQYF. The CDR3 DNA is TGTGCCAGCAGCTTAGCTTACCGGGGGGGCCGACGCACAGATACGCAGTATTTT.

The CDR3 region is CASSYRPIVRGHNEKLFF. The CDR3 region has the DNA TGTGCCAGCAGTTACAGACCGATTGTCCGGGGCCATAATGAAAAACTGTTTTTT. The V and J genes are TRBV6-5 and TRBJ1-4; D is perhaps TRBD1 (5 bases). CDR1 and CDR2 from the germline V gene are MNHEY and SVGAGI. V lost 2 bases to trimming and J lost 4 bases, with 20 bases between them. The CDR3 runs to 18 residues.

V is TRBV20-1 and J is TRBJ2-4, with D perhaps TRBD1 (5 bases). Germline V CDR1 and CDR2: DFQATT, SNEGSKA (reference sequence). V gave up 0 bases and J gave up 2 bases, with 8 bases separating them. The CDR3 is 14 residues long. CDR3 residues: CSARDWTPKNIQYF. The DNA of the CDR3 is TGCAGTGCTAGAGATTGGACACCCAAAAACATTCAGTACTTC.

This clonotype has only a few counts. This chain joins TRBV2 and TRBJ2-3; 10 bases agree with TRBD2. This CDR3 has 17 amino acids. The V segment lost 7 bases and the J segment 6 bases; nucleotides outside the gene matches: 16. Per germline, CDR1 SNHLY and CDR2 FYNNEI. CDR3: CASNLPGDLAGADTQYF. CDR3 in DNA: TGTGCCAGCAACCTCCCGGGAGATCTAGCGGGAGCGGATACGCAGTATTTT.

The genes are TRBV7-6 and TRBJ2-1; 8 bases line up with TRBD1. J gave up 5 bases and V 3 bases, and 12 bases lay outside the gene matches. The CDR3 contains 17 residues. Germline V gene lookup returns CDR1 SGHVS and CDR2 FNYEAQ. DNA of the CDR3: TGTGCCAGCAGCTTGGACCTCCGGGACAGGAATAACAATGAGCAGTTCTTC. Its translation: CASSLDLRDRNNNEQFF.

CDR3 loop: CASSWGALKQYEQYF. The CDR3 DNA reads TGTGCCAGCAGCTGGGGGGCACTAAAGCAATACGAGCAGTACTTC. The chain carries TRBV7-2 and TRBJ2-7; TRBD1 or TRBD2 may be the D gene (6 bases each). This CDR3 spans 15 amino acids. Per germline, CDR1 SGHTA and CDR2 FQGNSA. With 4 bases removed from V and 4 bases from J, the gap between germline ends came to 17 bases.

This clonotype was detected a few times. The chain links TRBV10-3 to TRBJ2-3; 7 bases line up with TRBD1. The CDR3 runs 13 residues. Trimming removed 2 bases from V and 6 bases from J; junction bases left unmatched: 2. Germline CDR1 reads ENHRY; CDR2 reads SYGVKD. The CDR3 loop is CAISELGGDTQYF. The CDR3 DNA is TGTGCCATCAGTGAGCTAGGGGGCGATACGCAGTATTTT.

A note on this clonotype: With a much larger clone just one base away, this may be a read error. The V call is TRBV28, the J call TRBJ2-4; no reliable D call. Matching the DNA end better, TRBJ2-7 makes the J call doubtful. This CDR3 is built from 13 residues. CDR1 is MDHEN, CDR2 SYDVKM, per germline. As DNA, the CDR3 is TGTGCCGGCAGTCTTGCGGACGCCTACGAGCAGTACTTC. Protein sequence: CAGSLADAYEQYF.

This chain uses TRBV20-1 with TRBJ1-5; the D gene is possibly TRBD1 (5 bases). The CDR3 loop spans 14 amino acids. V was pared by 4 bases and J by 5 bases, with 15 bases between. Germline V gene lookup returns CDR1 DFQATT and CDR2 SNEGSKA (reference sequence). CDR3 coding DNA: TGCAGTGCTAAAAAGTCAGGGAGATATCAGCCCCAGCATTTT. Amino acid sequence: CSAKKSGRYQPQHF.

CDR3: CASSSTWVVRAETQFF. The DNA of the CDR3 is TGTGCCAGCAGCTCCACATGGGTAGTCCGGGCAGAGACCCAGTTCTTC. The chain couples TRBV7-9 to TRBJ2-1; D not certain. Deletions cut 4 bases from V and 13 bases from J, with 26 bases between. The CDR3 totals 16 residues. Germline loops: CDR1 SEHNR, CDR2 FQNEAQ (reference sequence).

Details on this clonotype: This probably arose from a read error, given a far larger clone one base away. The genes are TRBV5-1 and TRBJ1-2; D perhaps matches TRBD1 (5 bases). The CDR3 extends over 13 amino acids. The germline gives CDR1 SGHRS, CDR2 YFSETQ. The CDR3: CASNLARDYGYTF. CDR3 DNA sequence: TGCGCCAGCAACTTGGCCAGGGACTATGGCTACACCTTC.

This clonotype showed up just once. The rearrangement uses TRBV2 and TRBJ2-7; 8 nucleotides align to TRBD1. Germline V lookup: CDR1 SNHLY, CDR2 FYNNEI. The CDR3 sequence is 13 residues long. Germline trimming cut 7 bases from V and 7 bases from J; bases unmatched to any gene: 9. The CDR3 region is CASKPGGYNEQYF. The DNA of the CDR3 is TGTGCCAGCAAACCAGGGGGCTACAATGAGCAGTACTTC.

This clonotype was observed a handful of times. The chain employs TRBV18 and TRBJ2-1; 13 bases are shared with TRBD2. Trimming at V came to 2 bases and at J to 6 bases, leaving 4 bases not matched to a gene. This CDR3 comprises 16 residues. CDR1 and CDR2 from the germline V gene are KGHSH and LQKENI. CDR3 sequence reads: CASSPETSGRLNEQFF. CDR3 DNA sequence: TGTGCCAGCTCACCAGAGACTAGCGGGAGGCTCAATGAGCAGTTCTTC. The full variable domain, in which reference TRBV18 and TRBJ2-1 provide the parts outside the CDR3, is NAGVMQNPRHLVRRRGQEARLRCSPMKGHSHVYWYRQLPEEGLKFMVYLQKENIIDESGMPKERFSAEFPKEGPSILRIQQVVRGDSAAYFCASSPETSGRLNEQFFGPGTRLTVL.

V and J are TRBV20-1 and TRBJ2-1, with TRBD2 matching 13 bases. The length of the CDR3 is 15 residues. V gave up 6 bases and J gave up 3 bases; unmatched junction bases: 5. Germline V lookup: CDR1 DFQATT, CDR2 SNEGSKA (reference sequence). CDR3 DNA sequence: TGCAGTGCGAGACTAGCGGGGGGCCACTACAATGAGCAGTTCTTC. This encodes CSARLAGGHYNEQFF.

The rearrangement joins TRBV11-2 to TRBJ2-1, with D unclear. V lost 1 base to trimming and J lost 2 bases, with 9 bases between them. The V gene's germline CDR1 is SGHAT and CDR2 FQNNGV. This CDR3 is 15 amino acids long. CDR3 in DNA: TGTGCCAGCAGCTTAGTAGGGATCACCTACAATGAGCAGTTCTTC. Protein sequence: CASSLVGITYNEQFF.